This note documents a single TCR beta chain sequence. The source of the sample is a study of blood T cell repertoires in COVID-19. Study context: T cells, B-cell-depleted T cells, or PBMCs supplied cDNA or gDNA.

Source study methods: How many nucleated cells were present was estimated from reference gene primer amplification. Sequencing used immunoSEQ multiplex PCR; TCRdb keeps in-frame clones, though not all of them. V, J and clone size were drawn from that table, and D and trimming were deduced from the DNA. The sample records about 130,000 clones, roughly 80% being singletons. Germline-derived CDR1 and CDR2 are SNHLY and FYNNEI. Trimming removed 8 bases at V and 2 bases at J, with 12 bases between. CDR3 length: 13 residues. The receptor comes from a woman older than 75 with acute or convalescent COVID-19. Sequenced: peripheral blood. The chain uses TRBV2 and TRBJ2-5; no clear D. CDR3 residues: CASAPLFQETQYF. The CDR3 DNA follows: TGTGCCAGCGCCCCCCTATTTCAAGAGACCCAGTACTTC.